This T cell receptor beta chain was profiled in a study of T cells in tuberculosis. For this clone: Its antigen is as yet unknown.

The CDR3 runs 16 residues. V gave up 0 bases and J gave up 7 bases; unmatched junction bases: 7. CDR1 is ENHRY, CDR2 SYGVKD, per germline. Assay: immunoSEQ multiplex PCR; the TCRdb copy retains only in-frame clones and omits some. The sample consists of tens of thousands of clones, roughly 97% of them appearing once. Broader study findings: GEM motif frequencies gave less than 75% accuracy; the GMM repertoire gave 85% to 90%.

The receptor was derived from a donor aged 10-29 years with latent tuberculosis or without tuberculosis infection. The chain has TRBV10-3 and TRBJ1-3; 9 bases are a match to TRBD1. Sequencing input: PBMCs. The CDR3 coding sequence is TGTGCCATCAGTGAGTCAGGGACAGGGTCCCGCAACACCATATATTTT. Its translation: CAISESGTGSRNTIYF.